This T cell receptor (beta chain) was sequenced for a study of blood T cell repertoires in COVID-19. Overall study context: There were acute and convalescent COVID-19 samples, and they came from the United States, Italy and Spain. PBMCs, B-cell-depleted T cells, or T cells provided the cDNA or gDNA that made up the material.

Trimming at V came to 3 bases and at J to 2 bases, leaving 14 bases not matched to a gene. The length of the CDR3 is 18 residues. From germline, CDR1 is SGDLS and CDR2 YYNGEE. Original methodology: Scientists estimated how many nucleated cells there were by amplifying reference gene primers. Repertoires were generated with immunoSEQ multiplex PCR, while TCRdb's copy carries only in-frame clones and drops some. The DNA was the basis for D and trimming; V, J and clone size are from that table. The sample yields some 280,000 clones, roughly 89% seen once. The sequencing sample was made of peripheral blood. J is TRBJ2-3 and V is TRBV9, with 8 positions matching TRBD2. The sequence was obtained from a woman in her thirties or forties who had recovered from COVID-19. CDR3 amino acids: CASSEAVSGSAATDTQYF. CDR3 coding DNA: TGTGCCAGCAGCGAGGCCGTAAGCGGGAGTGCGGCCACAGATACGCAGTATTTT.